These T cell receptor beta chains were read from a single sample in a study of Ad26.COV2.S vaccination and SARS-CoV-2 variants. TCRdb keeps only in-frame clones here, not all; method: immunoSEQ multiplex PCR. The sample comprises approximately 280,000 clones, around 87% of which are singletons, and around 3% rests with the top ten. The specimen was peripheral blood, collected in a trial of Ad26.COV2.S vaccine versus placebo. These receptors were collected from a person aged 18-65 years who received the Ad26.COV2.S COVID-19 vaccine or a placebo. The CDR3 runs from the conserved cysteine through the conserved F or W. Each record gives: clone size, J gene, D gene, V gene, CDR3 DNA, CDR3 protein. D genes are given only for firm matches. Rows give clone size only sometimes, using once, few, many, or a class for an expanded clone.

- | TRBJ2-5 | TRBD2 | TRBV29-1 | TGCAGCGGCGGACTAGCGGGACAGGAGACCCAGTACTTC | CSGGLAGQETQYF
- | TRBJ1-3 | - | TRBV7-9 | TGTGCCAGCAGCCTGGGCGAGGGGAAGACTGGAAACACCATATATTTT | CASSLGEGKTGNTIYF
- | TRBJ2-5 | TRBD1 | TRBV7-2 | TGTGCCAGCAGCGCCACGACAGGGGGAGGAGGGGAGACCCAGTACTTC | CASSATTGGGGETQYF
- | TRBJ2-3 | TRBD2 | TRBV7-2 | TGTGCCAGCAGCCCGAACCCGAGGGGAGGGCCCCGGACAGATACGCAGTATTTT | CASSPNPRGGPRTDTQYF
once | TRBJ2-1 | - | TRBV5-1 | TGCGCCAGCAGCGTATTAGGTAATGAGCAGTTCTTC | CASSVLGNEQFF
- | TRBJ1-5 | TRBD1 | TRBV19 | TGTGCCAGTAGCAAGACAGGGAGTAATCAGCCCCAGCATTTT | CASSKTGSNQPQHF
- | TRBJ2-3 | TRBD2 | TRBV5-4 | TGTGCCAGCAGGGAGGGGACTAGCGGGACTGATACGCAGTATTTT | CASREGTSGTDTQYF
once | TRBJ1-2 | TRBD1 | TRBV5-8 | TGTGCCAGCAGTACATTCTTGACAGGGCATGGCTACACCTTC | CASSTFLTGHGYTF
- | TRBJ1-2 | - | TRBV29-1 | TGCAGCGTTGCAGACTATGGCTACACCTTC | CSVADYGYTF
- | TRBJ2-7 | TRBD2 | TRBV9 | TGTGCCAGCAGCGTAGCTACTAGCGGTCTCTACGAGCAGTACTTC | CASSVATSGLYEQYF
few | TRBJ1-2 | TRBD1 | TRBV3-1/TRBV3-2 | TGTGCCAGCAGCCTAGGGACAGGGTCAGGCTATGGCTACACCTTC | CASSLGTGSGYGYTF
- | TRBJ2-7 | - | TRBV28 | TGTGCCAGCAGTTCGCCCTCCGGCAGGCTCCACGAGCAGTACTTC | CASSSPSGRLHEQYF
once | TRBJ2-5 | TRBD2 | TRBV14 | TGTGCCAGCTCCCAGAGCGGGAGAACGGAGACCCAGTACTTC | CASSQSGRTETQYF
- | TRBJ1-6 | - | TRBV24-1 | TGTGCCACCAGTGATGCCCTAGGACGGCGAGTCAAAAATTCACCCCTCCACTTT | CATSDALGRRVKNSPLHF
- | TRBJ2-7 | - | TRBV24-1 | TGTGCCACCAGTGCTCCGGGACAATCCTACGAGCAGTACTTC | CATSAPGQSYEQYF
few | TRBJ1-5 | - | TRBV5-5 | TGTGCCAGCAGCTGGGGTGGCAATCAGCCCCAGCATTTT | CASSWGGNQPQHF
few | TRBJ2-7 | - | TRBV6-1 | TGTGCCAGCAGTGAGTACGAGCAGTACTTC | CASSEYEQYF
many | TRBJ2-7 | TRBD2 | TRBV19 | TGTGCCAGTAGTAGGGGACTAGCGGGGACCGTCGAGCAGTACTTC | CASSRGLAGTVEQYF
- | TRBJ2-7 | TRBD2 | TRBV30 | TGTGCCTGGGGCCAAGGGACTAGCGGGAGCTACGAGCAGTACTTC | CAWGQGTSGSYEQYF
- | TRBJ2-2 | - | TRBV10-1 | TGCGCCAGCAGTGAGGGGCGTCGACTGAACACCGGGGAGCTGTTTTTT | CASSEGRRLNTGELFF
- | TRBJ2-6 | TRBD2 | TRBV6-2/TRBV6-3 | TGTGCCAGCAGTGCCGTCAGCGGGAGGGCCTCGGGGGCCAACGTCCTGACTTTC | CASSAVSGRASGANVLTF
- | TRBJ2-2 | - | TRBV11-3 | TGTGCCAGCAGCACCCGGGACCCATCAACTTCCGGGGAGCTGTTTTTT | CASSTRDPSTSGELFF
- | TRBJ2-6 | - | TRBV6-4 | TGTGCCAGCAGTGAGTTATGGGTAGCTGGGGCCAACGTCCTGACTTTC | CASSELWVAGANVLTF
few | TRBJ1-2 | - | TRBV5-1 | TGCGCCAGCAGCTTTTGGGGGCAGAACTATGGCTACACCTTC | CASSFWGQNYGYTF
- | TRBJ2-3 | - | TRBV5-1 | TGCGCCAGCAGCTTGCGGTTACTTCGCACAGATACGCAGTATTTT | CASSLRLLRTDTQYF
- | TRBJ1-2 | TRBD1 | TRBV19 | TGTGCCAGTGTCGACAGGGGTGGCTACACCTTC | CASVDRGGYTF
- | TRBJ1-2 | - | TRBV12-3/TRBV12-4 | TGTGCCAGCGGGTTAAACTATGGCTACACCTTC | CASGLNYGYTF
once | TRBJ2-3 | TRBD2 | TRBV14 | TGTGCCAGCAGCCAGGCGGGAGGGACGAATACGCAGTATTTT | CASSQAGGTNTQYF
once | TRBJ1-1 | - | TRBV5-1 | TGCGCCAGCAGCTTCTCGACGGTGAACACTGAAGCTTTCTTT | CASSFSTVNTEAFF
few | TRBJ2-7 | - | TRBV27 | TGTGCCAGCAGTTACCGGGTGACAGGCGGGTACGAGCAGTACTTC | CASSYRVTGGYEQYF
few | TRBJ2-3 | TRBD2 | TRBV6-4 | TGTGCCAGCAGTGACTCCGCGGGAGCGAGCACAGATACGCAGTATTTT | CASSDSAGASTDTQYF
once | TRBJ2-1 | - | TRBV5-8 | TGTGCCAGCAGCTTCAATACGGATGAGCAGTTCTTC | CASSFNTDEQFF
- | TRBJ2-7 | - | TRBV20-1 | TGCAGTGCTAGAGGAGGGGTAGAGCAGTACTTC | CSARGGVEQYF
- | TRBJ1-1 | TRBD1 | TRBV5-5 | TGTGCCAGCAGCTTATTGTTCTCCGACAGGGTAGGTGAAGCTTTCTTT | CASSLLFSDRVGEAFF
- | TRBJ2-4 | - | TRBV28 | TGTGCCAGCAGTTATTTGGCCGGACATTTTCTAGCCAAAAACATTCAGTACTTC | CASSYLAGHFLAKNIQYF
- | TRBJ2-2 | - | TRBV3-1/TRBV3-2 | TGTGCCAGCAGCCATCACGGGGCGAACACCGGGGAGCTGTTTTTT | CASSHHGANTGELFF
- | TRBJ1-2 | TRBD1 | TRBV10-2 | TGCGCCAGCCGGGAGACGGGACAGAACTATGGCTACACCTTC | CASRETGQNYGYTF